The subject of this entry is one TCR beta chain. Its antigen is undetermined. The entry originates in a study of T cell repertoires in cytomegalovirus infection. Study summary: Both recently identified HLA-C-restricted and well-studied HLA-B-restricted CMV epitopes were used in the study. Study-wide points: Dominating the ex vivo response were TCR beta clonotypes that were CMV-specific and HLA-C-restricted.

TCRdb called the reads again in MiXCR, with one record for every CDR3 protein. The sample contains about 340,000 distinct CDR3 sequences, roughly 29% of which appear only once. Trimming shortened V by 7 bases and J by 3 bases, and 12 bases separated the two germline ends. The germline V gene has CDR1 LNHDA and CDR2 SQIVND (reference sequence). This CDR3 is 14 amino acids long. The J gene is TRBJ2-2, the V gene TRBV19; weak D call: TRBD1 (5 bases). This receptor was taken from a human donor in good health (CMV status not recorded). Some clones in this sample may be carry-over from other donors' samples. The input for sequencing was cultured PBMCs, taken from culture after CMV antigen stimulation. This CDR3 is CASIRTPYTGELFF. In DNA, the CDR3 is TGTGCCAGTATCCGGACACCTTACACCGGGGAGCTGTTTTTT.